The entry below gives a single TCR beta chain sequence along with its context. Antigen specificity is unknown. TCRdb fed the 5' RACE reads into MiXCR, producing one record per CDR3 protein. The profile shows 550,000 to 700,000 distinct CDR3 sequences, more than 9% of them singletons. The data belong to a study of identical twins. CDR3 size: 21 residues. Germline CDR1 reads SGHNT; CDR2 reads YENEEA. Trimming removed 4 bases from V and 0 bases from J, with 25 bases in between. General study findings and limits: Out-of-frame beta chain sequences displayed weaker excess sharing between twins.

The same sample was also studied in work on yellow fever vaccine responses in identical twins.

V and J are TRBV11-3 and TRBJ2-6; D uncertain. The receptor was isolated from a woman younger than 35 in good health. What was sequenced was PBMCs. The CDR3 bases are TGTGCCAGCAGCTCTTCCGTCCCCCAAGGGTCATGGTTCTCTGGGGCCAACGTCCTGACTTTC. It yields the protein CASSSSVPQGSWFSGANVLTF.